Listed below are T cell receptor beta chains from one sample, sequenced in a study of Graves' ophthalmopathy and Graves' hyperthyroidism. Using its own MiXCR run on the multiplex PCR reads, TCRdb lists one record per CDR3 protein. Of over a million distinct CDR3 sequences listed, roughly 35% were seen once; the top ten hold 11%. Sequencing input: peripheral blood or thyroid tissue (not recorded which). These receptors all stem from an adult man with Graves' hyperthyroidism. Each CDR3 is given with its conserved first and last residue. The D gene is left open where the match is weak. Clone size is not always given. Where it is, it says once, few, many or a class for expanded clones.

CDR3nt: TGTGCCAGCGTGGCAGGGGGCAGGAACTATGGCTACACCTTC
CDR3aa: CASVAGGRNYGYTF
d_gene: TRBD1
v_gene: TRBV25-1
abundance: .
len: 14
j_gene: TRBJ1-2

CDR3nt: TGTGCCAGCAGTCCCCCCCCTGGGAGTTGGGAGACCCAGTACTTC
CDR3aa: CASSPPPGSWETQYF
d_gene: .
v_gene: TRBV25-1
abundance: few
len: 15
j_gene: TRBJ2-5

CDR3nt: TGTGCCATCAGGCCGGGACAAGGGCACACTGAAGCTTTCTTT
CDR3aa: CAIRPGQGHTEAFF
d_gene: .
v_gene: TRBV10-3
abundance: .
len: 14
j_gene: TRBJ1-1

CDR3nt: TGTGCCAGCAGCCGCGGGAAGGATCTCTCTGGGGCCAACGTCCTGACTTTC
CDR3aa: CASSRGKDLSGANVLTF
d_gene: .
v_gene: TRBV4-2
abundance: many
len: 17
j_gene: TRBJ2-6

CDR3nt: TGTGCCAGTAACCCGGAGGCAGCCCCTACCTACGAGCAGTACTTC
CDR3aa: CASNPEAAPTYEQYF
d_gene: .
v_gene: TRBV19
abundance: once
len: 15
j_gene: TRBJ2-7

CDR3nt: TGCAGTGCTACCTTACGATGGGGAGAGACCCAGTACTTC
CDR3aa: CSATLRWGETQYF
d_gene: .
v_gene: TRBV29-1
abundance: few
len: 13
j_gene: TRBJ2-5

CDR3nt: TGTGCCATCCGACCGGGTTTGAACACTGAAGCTTTCTTT
CDR3aa: CAIRPGLNTEAFF
d_gene: .
v_gene: TRBV10-3
abundance: many
len: 13
j_gene: TRBJ1-1

CDR3nt: TGCAGTGCTAGTTCGGTCGCGGGCGAGAACACTGAAGCTTTCTTT
CDR3aa: CSASSVAGENTEAFF
d_gene: .
v_gene: TRBV20-1
abundance: few
len: 15
j_gene: TRBJ1-1

CDR3nt: TGTGCCACCAGCAGAGTGCTAGCGGGGGGCGGAGGTGAGACCCAGTACTTC
CDR3aa: CATSRVLAGGGGETQYF
d_gene: TRBD2
v_gene: TRBV15
abundance: many
len: 17
j_gene: TRBJ2-5

CDR3nt: TGTGCCAGCAGCTCAACCCCGGGACAGGAGTTCGACTATGGCTACACCTTC
CDR3aa: CASSSTPGQEFDYGYTF
d_gene: TRBD1
v_gene: TRBV7-9
abundance: .
len: 17
j_gene: TRBJ1-2

CDR3nt: TGCAGCGTTGTGCCTGCGACTGAGGATGGCTACACCATATATTTT
CDR3aa: CSVVPATEDGYTIYF
d_gene: .
v_gene: TRBV29-1
abundance: few
len: 15
j_gene: TRBJ1-3

CDR3nt: TGCAGTGCTCCTGAATCCGGGACACCCATGGGCTATGGCTACACCTTC
CDR3aa: CSAPESGTPMGYGYTF
d_gene: .
v_gene: TRBV20-1
abundance: many
len: 16
j_gene: TRBJ1-2

CDR3nt: TGTGCCATCACCCTAGCGGGAACGGACGAGCAGTACTTC
CDR3aa: CAITLAGTDEQYF
d_gene: TRBD2
v_gene: TRBV10-3
abundance: many
len: 13
j_gene: TRBJ2-7

CDR3nt: TGTGCCAGCAGCCCCCCGGGACAGGTGCGAAACGAGCAGTACTTC
CDR3aa: CASSPPGQVRNEQYF
d_gene: TRBD1
v_gene: TRBV14
abundance: .
len: 15
j_gene: TRBJ2-7

CDR3nt: TGTGCCAGCAGCCGCACCGGCTTAGGGTCACCCCTCCACTTT
CDR3aa: CASSRTGLGSPLHF
d_gene: .
v_gene: TRBV13
abundance: few
len: 14
j_gene: TRBJ1-6

CDR3nt: TGTGCCAGCAGCGACGGGACACGAAATACCTACGAGCAGTACTTC
CDR3aa: CASSDGTRNTYEQYF
d_gene: .
v_gene: TRBV11-2
abundance: .
len: 15
j_gene: TRBJ2-7

CDR3nt: TGTGCCGCAGGACCAGACAGGCTTGGGCAAGAGACCCAGTACTTC
CDR3aa: CAAGPDRLGQETQYF
d_gene: .
v_gene: TRBV28
abundance: .
len: 15
j_gene: TRBJ2-5

CDR3nt: TGTGCCTGGAGTCGGTACAGGGGTAACACTGAAGCTTTCTTT
CDR3aa: CAWSRYRGNTEAFF
d_gene: TRBD1
v_gene: TRBV30
abundance: few
len: 14
j_gene: TRBJ1-1

CDR3nt: TGTGCCAGTAGTACCAGGACAGAACGGCCGGGCGAGCAGTACTTC
CDR3aa: CASSTRTERPGEQYF
d_gene: .
v_gene: TRBV19
abundance: many
len: 15
j_gene: TRBJ2-7

CDR3nt: TGCAGTGCTAGTTCGACGCGGGAGACCCAGTACTTC
CDR3aa: CSASSTRETQYF
d_gene: .
v_gene: TRBV20-1
abundance: many
len: 12
j_gene: TRBJ2-5

CDR3nt: TGTGCCATCAGTGACGATAACACTGAAGCTTTCTTT
CDR3aa: CAISDDNTEAFF
d_gene: .
v_gene: TRBV10-3
abundance: .
len: 12
j_gene: TRBJ1-1

CDR3nt: TGTGCCAGCAGCTTAGGGTTGGGGACCTCCTACGAGCAGTGCTTC
CDR3aa: CASSLGLGTSYEQCF
d_gene: .
v_gene: TRBV7-9
abundance: .
len: 15
j_gene: TRBJ2-7

CDR3nt: TGTGCCAGTAGTAGAACCGGGACAGGGGGTCAGCCCCAGCATTTT
CDR3aa: CASSRTGTGGQPQHF
d_gene: TRBD1
v_gene: TRBV19
abundance: many
len: 15
j_gene: TRBJ1-5

CDR3nt: TGTGCCAGCGAGGGACTAACGAACACCGGGGAGCTGTTTTTT
CDR3aa: CASEGLTNTGELFF
d_gene: TRBD2
v_gene: TRBV7-9
abundance: many
len: 14
j_gene: TRBJ2-2

CDR3nt: TGTGCCAGCAGCCCATTTTCCGGACAGGGGGCTTCCGAGCAGTACTTC
CDR3aa: CASSPFSGQGASEQYF
d_gene: TRBD1
v_gene: TRBV7-6
abundance: .
len: 16
j_gene: TRBJ2-7

CDR3nt: TGTGCCAGCAGCTTAATTCGGGCAGGGGCAGATACGCAGTATTTT
CDR3aa: CASSLIRAGADTQYF
d_gene: .
v_gene: TRBV7-9
abundance: .
len: 15
j_gene: TRBJ2-3

CDR3nt: TGTGCCACCGGCCAGCCCGTGGGCGAGCAGTACTTC
CDR3aa: CATGQPVGEQYF
d_gene: .
v_gene: TRBV15
abundance: .
len: 12
j_gene: TRBJ2-7